The 28 T cell receptor beta chains below come from one sample, sequenced in a study of PD-1 blockade in classical Hodgkin lymphoma. Assay used: immunoSEQ multiplex PCR; TCRdb lists only in-frame clones, some missing. The data contain approximately 17,000 clones, roughly 65% of them singletons. Time point here: cycle 4 day 1 (C4D1), after 6 weeks of nivolumab. Following autologous stem cell transplantation, relapse occurred in every patient, and exposure to brentuximab vedotin varied. Sequencing used peripheral blood mononuclear cells (PBMCs), obtained before the fourth cycle of nivolumab. The receptors derive from a human donor with classical Hodgkin lymphoma.

The rearrangement links TRBV28 to TRBJ2-7; TRBD1 might be the D (5 bases). Germline CDR1 is MDHEN and CDR2 is SYDVKM. The V and J ends lost 7 bases and 6 bases respectively, with 19 bases between them. The CDR3 runs 14 residues. CDR3 coding DNA: TGTGCCAGCAAACCCCCGCCAGGGATGGGCGAGCAGTACTTC. It yields the protein CASKPPPGMGEQYF.

The chain is built from TRBV19 and TRBJ2-3; D is unclear. The ends were cut back, 3 bases at V and 2 bases at J, with 9 bases in the middle. This CDR3 contains 14 residues. Germline loops: CDR1 LNHDA, CDR2 SQIVND (reference sequence). The chain's CDR3 is CASSMGLYTDTQYF. CDR3 DNA: TGTGCCAGTAGTATGGGGTTGTACACAGATACGCAGTATTTT.

This clone has just a few counts. The CDR3 nucleotides read TGTGCCAGCAGCCAAGAATATGCTAGCGGGAGAACAGATACGCAGTATTTT. It is translated as CASSQEYASGRTDTQYF. The V gene is TRBV4-2, the J gene TRBJ2-3; 10 positions match TRBD2. Germline loops: CDR1 LGHNA, CDR2 YNFKEQ. The CDR3 covers 17 residues. The junction had 6 bases not matched to a gene; V was cut back by 0 bases and J by 3 bases.

This chain joins TRBV5-7 and TRBJ2-2; no clear D. TRBV5-7 is recorded as an ORF, its role being uncertain. Trimming shortened V by 4 bases and J by 2 bases, and 12 bases separated the two germline ends. The CDR3 spans 15 residues. The CDR3: CASSPVRENTGELFF. CDR3 in DNA: TGTGCCAGCAGCCCCGTCCGCGAAAACACCGGGGAGCTGTTTTTT.

The V call is TRBV28, the J call TRBJ2-5; tentative D call: TRBD1 (5 bases). Between the trimmed V and J ends, which lost 2 bases and 2 bases, there was a span of 9 bases. The CDR3 loop spans 14 amino acids. Germline CDR1 reads MDHEN; CDR2 reads SYDVKM. This chain's CDR3 is CASSLLQDQETQYF. CDR3 nucleotide sequence: TGTGCCAGCAGTTTACTACAGGATCAAGAGACCCAGTACTTC. Based on the CDR3 plus reference TRBV28 and TRBJ2-5, the full variable domain is DVKVTQSSRYLVKRTGEKVFLECVQDMDHENMFWYRQDPGLGLRLIYFSYDVKMKEKGDIPEGYSVSREKKERFSLILESASTNQTSMYLCASSLLQDQETQYFGPGTRLLVL.

This chain uses TRBV11-2 with TRBJ2-7; 9 nucleotides agree with TRBD1. This CDR3 is 15 amino acids long. J lost 2 bases, V lost 1 base, and 3 bases had no gene match. Germline values: CDR1 SGHAT, CDR2 FQNNGV. CDR3 protein: CASSLVGTGPYEQYF. Written as DNA, the CDR3 is TGTGCCAGCAGCTTAGTTGGGACAGGGCCCTACGAGCAGTACTTC.

This chain uses TRBV28 with TRBJ2-7, with D possibly being TRBD1 (5 bases). From germline, CDR1 is MDHEN and CDR2 SYDVKM. The CDR3 is 13 residues long. V lost 4 bases, J lost 0 bases, and 7 bases lay in between. The CDR3 spells CASSSDSSYEQYF. The CDR3 bases are TGTGCCAGCAGTTCCGACAGCTCCTACGAGCAGTACTTC.

This clone turned up a few times. The chain employs TRBV15 and TRBJ1-2; 8 bases are a match to TRBD1. The V and J ends lost 4 bases and 3 bases, in that order; junction bases with no gene match: 1. Germline lookup yields CDR1 LNHNV and CDR2 YYDKDF (reference sequence). The CDR3 is made up of 13 amino acids. The CDR3 DNA follows: TGTGCCACCAGCAAACAGGGGGACTATGGCTACACCTTC. This gives the protein CATSKQGDYGYTF.

V and J are TRBV7-8 and TRBJ1-6; a weak D match, TRBD1 (6 bases). Trimming took off 0 bases at V and 7 bases at J, with 7 bases between the two ends. The CDR3 spans 14 residues. Germline V gene lookup returns CDR1 SGHVS and CDR2 FQNEAQ. CDR3 DNA sequence: TGTGCCAGCAGCTTAGCACAGGGAAATTCACCCCTCCACTTT. Translated: CASSLAQGNSPLHF.

The chain recombines TRBV5-1 with TRBJ2-2; D is uncertain. CDR3 size: 12 residues. V dropped 4 bases and J dropped 7 bases, with 8 bases sitting between them. CDR1 and CDR2 from the germline V gene are SGHRS and YFSETQ. For the CDR3, the DNA is TGCGCCAGCAGCCCGGTGGGCGGGGAGCTGTTTTTT. Its protein product is CASSPVGGELFF.

This chain joins TRBV9 and TRBJ2-1; maybe TRBD2 (6 bases). V was clipped by 0 bases and J by 8 bases, with 15 bases between them. The germline V gene encodes CDR1 SGDLS and CDR2 YYNGEE. The CDR3 is 15 residues long. DNA for the CDR3: TGTGCCAGCAGCGTAGATCCGGGAGAGTTCGATGAGCAGTTCTTC. It translates to CASSVDPGEFDEQFF.

This clone occurred a few times. The rearrangement joins TRBV2 to TRBJ1-2, with TRBD1 matching 8 bases. V was clipped by 4 bases and J by 7 bases; unmatched bases: 8. The CDR3 contains 14 residues. In germline, CDR1 is SNHLY, CDR2 FYNNEI. CDR3 amino acids: CASSAGQGAGGYTF. The CDR3 DNA is TGTGCCAGCAGTGCCGGCCAGGGGGCGGGTGGCTACACCTTC.

This clone appeared a few times. CDR3 DNA: TGTGCCAGCAGTCCCCCGACAGGGGTGGGGAATGAGCAGTTCTTC. Encoded protein: CASSPPTGVGNEQFF. The rearrangement uses TRBV6-1 and TRBJ2-1; the match to TRBD1 covers 8 bases. The ends lost 5 bases at V and 7 bases at J; junction bases unmatched: 10. Per the germline V gene, CDR1 is MNHNS and CDR2 is SASEGT. CDR3 length: 15 residues.

The gene calls are TRBV4-3 and TRBJ2-7, with D possibly matching TRBD2 (5 bases). This CDR3 is 14 amino acids long. Germline CDR1 and CDR2: LGHNA and YSLEER. The V gene lost 3 bases and the J gene lost 0 bases, with 9 bases spanning the gap. The CDR3 DNA reads as TGCGCCAGCAGCCATAGCGCCACCTCCTACGAGCAGTACTTC. Translated: CASSHSATSYEQYF.

This chain links TRBV5-1 with TRBJ1-2, with D unclear. V was shortened by 2 bases and J by 3 bases, with 11 bases between the two germline ends. Germline assignment: CDR1 SGHRS and CDR2 YFSETQ. The CDR3 extends over 14 amino acids. DNA for the CDR3: TGCGCCAGCAGCTTTGAAACAGAAGACTATGGCTACACCTTC. Translating gives CASSFETEDYGYTF.

In its sample, this clone was seen a few times. The chain employs TRBV4-2 and TRBJ1-1; D not certain. This CDR3 is 15 amino acids long. The germline V and J ends were trimmed by 2 bases and 6 bases, with 16 bases remaining between them. Germline assignment: CDR1 LGHNA and CDR2 YNFKEQ. The DNA of the CDR3 is TGTGCCAGCAGCCAATCGGTTTCGGTGATCCCTGAAGCTTTCTTT. It encodes CASSQSVSVIPEAFF.

This clone was counted only a few times. The V and J genes are TRBV19 and TRBJ2-7; unclear D gene. CDR3 length equals 13 residues. Trimming left V 3 bases short and J 4 bases short, with 10 bases between. Germline values: CDR1 LNHDA, CDR2 SQIVND (reference sequence). The CDR3 DNA sequence: TGTGCCAGTAGTATGACACCGTCTTACGAGCAGTACTTC. Encoded protein: CASSMTPSYEQYF.

This clone was detected only a few times. V and J are TRBV7-9 and TRBJ1-1; D call uncertain. V lost 5 bases and J 1 base, leaving 5 bases between the germline ends. CDR3 length: 12 amino acids. Germline V gene sequence: CDR1 SEHNR, CDR2 FQNEAQ (reference sequence). The CDR3, as DNA: TGTGCCAGCAGCACCGCGAACACTGAAGCTTTCTTT. Translation: CASSTANTEAFF.

The chain carries TRBV30 and TRBJ1-2, with D possibly TRBD1 on 5 matching bases. Germline V gene lookup returns CDR1 GTSNPN and CDR2 SVGIG (reference sequence). The CDR3 consists of 13 residues. Trimming shortened V by 4 bases and J by 7 bases, and 16 bases separated the two germline ends. CDR3 in amino acids: CAWTPDSALGYTF. In DNA, the CDR3 is TGTGCCTGGACCCCCGACAGCGCCCTTGGCTACACCTTC.

The chain employs TRBV6-4 and TRBJ2-4; the D is unclear. The CDR3 sequence is 11 residues long. V gave up 4 bases and J gave up 8 bases, with 6 bases separating them. From germline, CDR1 is MRHNA and CDR2 SNTAGT. The CDR3 sequence: CASSGLDIQYF. The CDR3 DNA sequence: TGTGCCAGCAGTGGGTTGGACATTCAGTACTTC.

This chain joins TRBV29-1 and TRBJ2-7; 7 positions match TRBD1. Germline trimming cut 7 bases from V and 1 base from J; bases unmatched to any gene: 7. Germline CDR1 SQVTM, CDR2 ANQGSEA. The CDR3 extends over 13 amino acids. The CDR3 protein is CSAGPGQSYEQYF. In DNA, the CDR3 is TGCAGCGCCGGCCCGGGACAGTCCTACGAGCAGTACTTC.

This clone was found a few times. V is TRBV28 and J is TRBJ2-4; 7 bases fit TRBD2. Germline V CDR1 and CDR2: MDHEN, SYDVKM. Trimming took 3 bases from V and 6 from J; bases not matched to a gene: 2. This CDR3 has 13 residues. The chain's CDR3 is CASSLGGRNIQYF. The CDR3 bases are TGTGCCAGCAGTTTGGGGGGGAGAAACATTCAGTACTTC.

The rearrangement uses TRBV6-1 and TRBJ2-1; TRBD1 might be the D (6 bases). The V end lost 2 bases, the J end lost 5 bases, and 19 bases lay between the germline ends. Per germline, CDR1 MNHNS and CDR2 SASEGT. The CDR3 runs to 17 residues. The CDR3, as DNA: TGTGCCAGCAGTGAAATGGGATGGGGCAGGGGAAACAATGAGCAGTTCTTC. Translated: CASSEMGWGRGNNEQFF.

This clone has just one count. The chain has TRBV7-7 and TRBJ2-1, with D hard to call. Per germline, CDR1 SSHAT and CDR2 FNYEAQ (reference sequence). This CDR3 contains 13 residues. V was cut by 8 bases and J by 5 bases, with 13 bases left in between. The CDR3 DNA is TGTGCCAGCTCAGATGGATGGCACAATGAGCAGTTCTTC. It is translated as CASSDGWHNEQFF.

This sequence joins TRBV19 and TRBJ1-5, with D hard to call. The germline V gene has CDR1 LNHDA and CDR2 SQIVND (reference sequence). The CDR3 loop spans 14 amino acids. With 3 bases removed from V and 0 bases from J, the gap between germline ends came to 6 bases. CDR3 loop: CASSISHSNQPQHF. The CDR3 bases are TGTGCCAGTAGTATTAGTCATAGCAATCAGCCCCAGCATTTT. Based on the CDR3 plus reference TRBV19 and TRBJ1-5, the full variable domain is DGGITQSPKYLFRKEGQNVTLSCEQNLNHDAMYWYRQDPGQGLRLIYYSQIVNDFQKGDIAEGYSVSREKKESFPLTVTSAQKNPTAFYLCASSISHSNQPQHFGDGTRLSIL.

This clone has only a few counts. The chain couples TRBV21-1 to TRBJ2-2; the table calls TRBD2, which could not be checked here. TRBV21-1 is an annotated pseudogene. This CDR3 is built from 13 residues. CDR3 amino acids: CASSKREEGELFF. CDR3 DNA: TGTGCCAGCAGCAAAAGGGAGGAAGGGGAGCTGTTTTTT.

The V and J genes are TRBV6-1 and TRBJ2-1; 7 bases map to TRBD2. Germline-derived CDR1 and CDR2 are MNHNS and SASEGT. The length of the CDR3 is 14 residues. The trim removed 3 bases at V and 10 bases at J, leaving 9 bases unmatched. The DNA for the CDR3 is TGTGCCAGCAGTGATCTCGGGACTACGAGCGAGCAGTTCTTC. It codes for CASSDLGTTSEQFF.

This clone was recorded a few times. This chain links TRBV28 with TRBJ2-3; TRBD2 matches at 7 bases. Trimming removed 6 bases from V and 5 bases from J; junction bases left unmatched: 8. Germline assignment: CDR1 MDHEN and CDR2 SYDVKM. The CDR3 is 14 amino acids. DNA for the CDR3: TGTGCCAGCAGCCCTATAATAGCGGGAGATACGCAGTATTTT. Translating it yields CASSPIIAGDTQYF.